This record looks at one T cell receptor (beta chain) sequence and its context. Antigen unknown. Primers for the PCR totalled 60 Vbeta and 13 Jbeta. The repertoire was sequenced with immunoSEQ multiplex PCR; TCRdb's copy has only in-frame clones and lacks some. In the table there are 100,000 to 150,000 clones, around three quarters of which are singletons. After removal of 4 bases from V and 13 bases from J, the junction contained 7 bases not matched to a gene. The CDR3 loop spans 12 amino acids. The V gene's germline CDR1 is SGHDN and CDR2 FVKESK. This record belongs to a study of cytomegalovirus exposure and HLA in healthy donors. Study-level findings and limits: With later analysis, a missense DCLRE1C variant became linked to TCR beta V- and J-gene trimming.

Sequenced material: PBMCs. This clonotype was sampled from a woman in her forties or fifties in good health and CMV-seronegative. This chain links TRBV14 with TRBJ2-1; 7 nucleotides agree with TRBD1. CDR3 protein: CASSPRQGFQFF. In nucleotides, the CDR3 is TGTGCCAGCAGCCCTCGACAGGGTTTTCAGTTCTTC.